Each of the 26 T cell receptor beta chains below was sequenced from the same sample in a study of CD8 T cells in Susac syndrome. A quantity of roughly 0.5 to 1 ug RNA underwent reverse transcription using random hexamers. One entry per CDR3 protein, called by TCRdb with MiXCR from the immunoSEQ multiplex PCR reads. The sample consists of 130,000 to 150,000 distinct CDR3 sequences, approximately 93% of them appearing once. The sample consisted of CD4+ T cells from PBMCs. These receptors originate from a human donor in good health.

This rearrangement joins TRBV3-1 to TRBJ1-1; 10 nucleotides line up with TRBD1. The CDR3 runs to 13 residues. Losses at the gene ends were 10 bases for V and 6 bases for J; bases not matched to a gene: 8. In germline, CDR1 is LGHDT, CDR2 YNNKEL (reference sequence). DNA of the CDR3: TGTGCCACCAACGGACAGGGGGACTCTGAAGCTTTCTTT. It is translated as CATNGQGDSEAFF.

The chain joins TRBV18 to TRBJ2-7; D remains unclear. The V gene lost 5 bases and the J gene lost 5 bases, with 16 bases spanning the gap. Germline CDR1 KGHSH, CDR2 LQKENI. The CDR3 has 14 residues. CDR3 sequence reads: CASSGGGLNHEQYF. The DNA for the CDR3 is TGTGCCAGCTCAGGCGGTGGCCTCAATCACGAGCAGTACTTC.

This rearrangement joins TRBV20-1 to TRBJ1-1, with D perhaps TRBD1 (5 bases). The CDR3 loop spans 13 amino acids. Trimming shortened V by 3 bases and J by 1 base, and 9 bases separated the two germline ends. CDR1 DFQATT and CDR2 SNEGSKA come from the germline V gene (reference sequence). For the CDR3, the DNA is TGCAGTGCTAGTAGGACACCGAACACTGAAGCTTTCTTT. Translated, it gives CSASRTPNTEAFF.

The chain combines TRBV28 with TRBJ2-3; a possible D gene is TRBD1 (6 bases). The length of the CDR3 is 13 residues. Trimming cost V 2 bases and J 5 bases, with 8 bases left between them. CDR1 is MDHEN and CDR2 is SYDVKM in the germline V gene. The DNA for the CDR3 is TGTGCCAGCAGTTTAGGACAGCGAGATACGCAGTATTTT. Translated: CASSLGQRDTQYF.

A few counts support this clonotype. The V call is TRBV29-1, the J call TRBJ2-5; D possibly uses TRBD1 or TRBD2 (6 bases each). The CDR3 is 13 residues long. The V gene lost 6 bases and the J gene lost 4 bases, with 15 bases spanning the gap. Germline assignment: CDR1 SQVTM and CDR2 ANQGSEA. In DNA, the CDR3 is TGCAGCGTCAGGGGACGGCGGGGAGAGACCCAGTACTTC. Translation gives CSVRGRRGETQYF.

The genes are TRBV3-1 and TRBJ2-2, with a possible D match to TRBD1 (6 bases). The V end lost 5 bases, the J end lost 1 base, and 11 bases lay between the germline ends. The length of the CDR3 is 15 residues. Germline V lookup: CDR1 LGHDT, CDR2 YNNKEL (reference sequence). The CDR3 sequence is CASSTQTGNTGELFF. For the CDR3, the DNA is TGTGCCAGCAGCACTCAGACAGGGAACACCGGGGAGCTGTTTTTT.

V usage is TRBV20-1 and J usage is TRBJ2-7; unclear D gene. With 5 bases removed from V and 2 bases from J, the gap between germline ends came to 10 bases. The V gene's germline CDR1 is DFQATT and CDR2 SNEGSKA (reference sequence). The CDR3 sequence is 12 residues long. The CDR3 here is CSARTQTYEQYF. CDR3 DNA: TGCAGTGCTCGGACCCAAACCTACGAGCAGTACTTC.

The chain recombines TRBV20-1 with TRBJ2-7, with 7 bases that match TRBD1. The CDR3 totals 14 residues. The germline V gene has CDR1 DFQATT and CDR2 SNEGSKA (reference sequence). Germline trimming cut 4 bases from V and 0 bases from J; bases unmatched to any gene: 6. For the CDR3, the DNA is TGCAGTGCTATGGGGGACAGCAGCTCCTACGAGCAGTACTTC. This sequence encodes CSAMGDSSSYEQYF.

The chain employs TRBV19 and TRBJ1-1; 7 positions match TRBD1. The CDR3 length is 13 residues. Germline V gives CDR1 LNHDA, CDR2 SQIVND (reference sequence). The ends lost 5 bases at V and 3 bases at J; junction bases unmatched: 3. In DNA, the CDR3 is TGTGCCAGTAGTTATGACAGGGACACTGAAGCTTTCTTT. This codes for CASSYDRDTEAFF.

V usage is TRBV29-1 and J usage is TRBJ2-3, with 10 bases aligning to TRBD1. This CDR3 has 15 amino acids. V shed 5 bases, J shed 0 bases, and the junction held 5 bases outside the gene matches. Looked up from germline, CDR1 is SQVTM and CDR2 is ANQGSEA. The CDR3: CSVTDRGFSTDTQYF. For the CDR3, the DNA is TGCAGCGTTACGGACAGGGGGTTTAGCACAGATACGCAGTATTTT.

The chain joins TRBV11-2 to TRBJ1-2; the match to TRBD1 covers 8 bases. Germline CDR1 reads SGHAT; CDR2 reads FQNNGV. Losses at the gene ends were 4 bases for V and 1 base for J; bases not matched to a gene: 5. The CDR3 contains 15 residues. CDR3 residues: CASSSRDRSNYGYTF. The CDR3 DNA sequence: TGTGCCAGCAGCTCCCGGGACAGGAGTAACTATGGCTACACCTTC.

V is TRBV4-1 and J is TRBJ2-7; D is possibly TRBD2 (6 bases). The V gene lost 4 bases and the J gene lost 1 base, with 17 bases spanning the gap. Germline V CDR1 and CDR2: MGHRA, YSYEKL. The CDR3 sequence is 16 residues long. The CDR3 loop is CASSREDTHASYEQYF. CDR3 in DNA: TGCGCCAGCAGCCGGGAGGACACCCACGCGTCCTACGAGCAGTACTTC.

V gene TRBV12-3 or TRBV12-4 combines with J gene TRBJ2-3; 10 bases map to TRBD2. The length of the CDR3 is 16 residues. J gave up 2 bases and V 4 bases, and 6 bases lay outside the gene matches. In DNA form, the CDR3 reads TGTGCCAGCAGTTCCGGACTAGCGGCTGCCACAGATACGCAGTATTTT. Its protein is CASSSGLAAATDTQYF.

The gene calls are TRBV12-3 or TRBV12-4 and TRBJ2-7; D might be TRBD2 (6 bases). Trimming shortened V by 8 bases and J by 4 bases, and 18 bases separated the two germline ends. The CDR3 length is 14 residues. The CDR3 reads CASAHSDYHYEQYF. The CDR3 region has the DNA TGTGCCAGCGCCCACTCGGACTACCATTACGAGCAGTACTTC.

This chain joins TRBV24-1 and TRBJ2-3; 11 bases align to TRBD2. Germline values: CDR1 KGHDR, CDR2 SFDVKD. V lost 8 bases to trimming and J lost 3 bases; unmatched junction nucleotides: 3. The CDR3 is 14 residues long. CDR3 region: CATTRLAGTDTQYF. The DNA for the CDR3 is TGTGCCACCACTCGACTAGCGGGGACAGATACGCAGTATTTT.

CDR3 coding DNA: TGTGCCAGCACCACAGGGGTGGATCAGCCCCAGCATTTT. The encoded protein is CASTTGVDQPQHF. V usage is TRBV27 and J usage is TRBJ1-5; 7 bases agree with TRBD1. There are 13 residues in the CDR3. The J segment lost 5 bases and the V segment lost 7 bases, leaving 5 bases of the junction unmatched. Germline CDR1 and CDR2: MNHEY and SMNVEV (reference sequence).

A remark on this clonotype: Germline is not matched at one junction end, which may reflect a read error. This sequence joins TRBV19 and TRBJ2-6; no clear D gene. The CDR3 spans 13 residues. Looked up from germline, CDR1 is LNHDA and CDR2 is SQIVND (reference sequence). The CDR3 region has the DNA TGTGTCAGTAGTATGGCTGGGGCCAACGTCCTGACTTTC. Its protein product is CVSSMAGANVLTF. Full variable domain (rest looked up from reference TRBV19 and TRBJ2-6): DGGITQSPKYLFRKEGQNVTLSCEQNLNHDAMYWYRQDPGQGLRLIYYSQIVNDFQKGDIAEGYSVSREKKESFPLTVTSAQKNPTAFYLCVSSMAGANVLTFGAGSRLTVL.

The chain couples TRBV20-1 to TRBJ2-1; TRBD2 matches at 10 bases. Germline V CDR1 and CDR2: DFQATT, SNEGSKA (reference sequence). CDR3 size: 14 residues. The V gene end was trimmed by 5 bases and the J gene end by 9 bases; junction bases not matched to a gene: 10. The CDR3: CSALSSGSTVEQFF. CDR3 bases: TGCAGTGCTTTATCTAGCGGGAGTACGGTTGAGCAGTTCTTC.

This clonotype was counted a single time. V usage is TRBV5-4 and J usage is TRBJ2-7; 7 bases line up with TRBD1. Trimming took 3 bases from V and 4 from J; bases not matched to a gene: 10. The CDR3 has 15 amino acids. Germline V gives CDR1 SGHNT, CDR2 YYREEE (reference sequence). The CDR3 reads CASSWGPGTEYEQYF. For the CDR3, the DNA is TGTGCCAGCAGCTGGGGCCCAGGGACAGAGTACGAGCAGTACTTC.

The chain joins TRBV11-1 to TRBJ2-5, with a tentative D call TRBD1 (8 bases). There are 14 residues in the CDR3. V dropped 5 bases and J dropped 7 bases, with 17 bases sitting between them. Germline values: CDR1 SGHAT, CDR2 FQDESV (reference sequence). The CDR3 DNA reads TGTGCCAGCAGCCCTAAAGCGGGGACAGGGACCCAGTACTTC. It specifies CASSPKAGTGTQYF.

The chain couples TRBV5-1 to TRBJ1-3, with 7 bases identical to TRBD1. Germline-derived CDR1 and CDR2 are SGHRS and YFSETQ. CDR3 length: 15 residues. The V gene end was trimmed by 4 bases and the J gene end by 0 bases; junction bases not matched to a gene: 4. CDR3 loop: CASSPGQSSGNTIYF. CDR3 sequence (DNA): TGCGCCAGCAGCCCGGGACAGAGCTCTGGAAACACCATATATTTT.

The gene calls are TRBV2 and TRBJ2-1; D is uncertain. CDR1 is SNHLY and CDR2 is FYNNEI in the germline V gene. With 3 bases removed from V and 7 bases from J, the gap between germline ends came to 7 bases. The CDR3 has 12 amino acids. This CDR3 reads CASSDWGNEQFF. For the CDR3, the DNA is TGTGCCAGCAGTGATTGGGGAAATGAGCAGTTCTTC. Variable domain in full (rest from reference TRBV2 and TRBJ2-1): EPEVTQTPSHQVTQMGQEVILRCVPISNHLYFYWYRQILGQKVEFLVSFYNNEISEKSEIFDDQFSVERPDGSNFTLKIRSTKLEDSAMYFCASSDWGNEQFFGPGTRLTVL.

The chain carries TRBV5-6 and TRBJ2-6; 7 bases are shared with TRBD1. With 6 bases clipped from V and 1 base from J, the junction kept 13 bases outside the gene matches. The CDR3 is 18 residues long. The germline V gene has CDR1 SGHDT and CDR2 YYEEEE. DNA of the CDR3: TGTGCCAGCAAAGGGTGGACAGGCCTCCCTTCTGGGGCCAACGTCCTGACTTTC. Translated: CASKGWTGLPSGANVLTF.

The rearrangement joins TRBV29-1 to TRBJ2-3, with TRBD2 matching over 14 bases. J gave up 8 bases and V 5 bases, and 9 bases lay outside the gene matches. The germline V gene encodes CDR1 SQVTM and CDR2 ANQGSEA. The CDR3 length is 15 residues. CDR3 sequence reads: CSVIGTSGSKGTQYF. The CDR3 bases are TGCAGCGTTATTGGGACTAGCGGGAGTAAAGGTACGCAGTATTTT.

The chain joins TRBV30 to TRBJ2-5, with a possible D match to TRBD2 (7 bases). The CDR3 consists of 13 residues. Trimming removed 4 bases at V and 5 bases at J, with 14 bases between. Germline V lookup: CDR1 GTSNPN, CDR2 SVGIG (reference sequence). Here the CDR3 DNA reads TGTGCCTGGAACGGGGGGCGAAGCGAGACCCAGTACTTC. Protein sequence: CAWNGGRSETQYF. The variable domain in full, completed from reference TRBV30 and TRBJ2-5, reads SQTIHQWPATLVQPVGSPLSLECTVEGTSNPNLYWYRQAAGRGLQLLFYSVGIGQISSEVPQNLSASRPQDRQFILSSKKLLLSDSGFYLCAWNGGRSETQYFGPGTRLLVL.

This chain connects TRBV12-3 or TRBV12-4 to TRBJ1-1; TRBD1 matches at 7 bases. With 5 bases clipped from V and 3 bases from J, the junction kept 3 bases outside the gene matches. The CDR3 spans 13 residues. The chain's CDR3 is CASSTGVYTEAFF. CDR3 bases: TGTGCCAGCAGTACAGGGGTTTACACTGAAGCTTTCTTT.